The clone carrying this TCR beta chain came up a few times. The antigen is undetermined. By 5'RACE template switching, TCR cDNA was produced, with a universal primer site and UMIs added in the process. MiXCR, applied by TCRdb to the 5' RACE reads, yields one record per CDR3 protein. Seen here are 400,000 to 450,000 distinct CDR3 sequences, 18% observed once, and the top ten hold roughly a sixth. CDR1 and CDR2 (germline): LGHNA, YNFKEQ. CDR3 length equals 14 residues. V was trimmed by 1 base and J by 3 bases, leaving 10 bases between them. The source of the sample is a study of T cells after yellow fever vaccination. Study-wide results and caveats: Some clonotypes, a small share, were shared between CD4 and CD8 compartments. Reappearance after the booster was seen for most primary-vaccination clones, at 95% to 97% CD4 and around 90% CD8.

Here the sequenced sample was PBMCs, taken before the yellow fever booster vaccination. This sequence originates from a man aged 18 to 35 who received the YFV17D yellow fever vaccine. The chain joins TRBV4-2 to TRBJ2-7; D perhaps matches TRBD1 (6 bases). CDR3 amino acids: CASSQVLGGYEQYF. The CDR3 region has the DNA TGTGCCAGCAGCCAAGTATTAGGGGGCTACGAGCAGTACTTC.